This T cell receptor (beta chain) was observed in a study of T cells in Graves' hyperthyroidism and ophthalmopathy (dated by TCRdb to between 2018 and 2020). About the study as a whole: Peripheral blood samples were taken at the time of initial diagnosis, prior to any treatment. TCR V-J signatures able to tell the groups apart were searched for in a discovery cohort of 90 to 100 patients, of whom more than 40 had Graves' ophthalmopathy and 55 to 60 had stable Graves' hyperthyroidism. In addition, the study compared T-cell repertoires in thyroid tissue and in blood from 6 or 7 Graves' hyperthyroidism patients. TCR Vbeta CDR3 sequencing of 130 to 150 peripheral blood samples (around 45 ophthalmopathy, around 80 hyperthyroidism and roughly 17 progressor patients) is reported in the paper. Prospective prediction of ophthalmopathy was tested in an independent validation cohort of 18 to 20 hyperthyroidism patients and 15 to 17 patients who later progressed to ophthalmopathy. After blood sampling, hyperthyroidism patients were treated with methimazole at a starting dose of 30 mg daily, and ophthalmopathy patients were treated with high-dose intravenous methylprednisolone. For training and testing, the roughly 93 patients in the discovery cohort were randomly divided in a 7:3 ratio. What the authors observed across the whole study: A model built on a 13 V-J signature distinguished ophthalmopathy from stable hyperthyroidism, reaching 85% to 90% sensitivity and around 82% specificity in cross-validation and 80%/75% in testing. Most expanded thyroid clonotypes (frequency above 0.001) were also detected in blood, suggesting blood repertoires may reflect thyroid immune responses. No statistical method was used to fix the sample size in advance, and group allocation was not hidden from the investigators. In validation, the model predicted progression to ophthalmopathy with over 60% sensitivity and 72% to 85% specificity, a median of about 6.7 months before onset.

Amplification of TCR beta CDR3 regions was carried out from RNA transcripts. The TCR CDR3 was subjected to a first round of RT-PCR using the HTBI primer set and the Qiagen OneStep RT-PCR kit. A second multiplex PCR round built the libraries, followed by size selection and purification. The libraries were sequenced on an Illumina HiSeq2000 using paired-end 100 bp reads. The authors' analysis ran thus. SOAPnuke was used to process the raw data, removing reads that contained adapters or uncalled bases, had a mean Phred below 15, or lacked an exact match to the constant primer or identifier. COPE v1.2.5 was used to merge the high-quality paired reads, and each unique nucleotide sequence was defined as a clonotype. MiTCR v1.1 was used to align clonotypes to the IMGT TRBV, TRBD and TRBJ reference segments. Only V-J combinations with frequency above 0.0001, covering about 99% of repertoires, were analysed. A TCS score was defined as the ratio of F50 (clonal expansion) to E x V (chaos), with BLOSUM62-based TCRdist applied between CDR3 peptides within each V-J. Welch's t-statistics and random forest reduced roughly 500 V-J features to about 13, which were used in a naive Bayes classifier (R e1071). The public reads were quality trimmed at Q25 with fastp and then assembled into clones with MiXCR by TCRdb, keeping productive beta chains. Every distinct CDR3 protein forms one entry, paired with its most common genes and DNA. It is TCRdb's table, rather than the study itself, that gives the V and J calls and clone size. This sample has some 570,000 distinct CDR3 sequences in its table, and 15% to 20% of those were observed once. The leading ten clones occupy around 17% of the sample.

This clonotype has a count of ten or more. Its antigen is currently not known. Per-base qualities were not stored, and no clone one base away is much larger. Ophthalmopathy patients had moderately to severely active disease, Clinical Activity Score of at least 3, NOSPECS grade of at least 4, and duration under 3 months. The study excluded patients with uncontrolled infections, other autoimmune diseases, pregnancy or lactation. Clinical symptoms, serum thyroxine and TRAb, thyroid ultrasound, and orbital computed tomography formed the basis for the diagnoses. PBMCs were separated from approximately 10 ml of fresh peripheral blood using Ficoll-Paque density gradient centrifugation. Trizol reagent was used to extract total RNA, and RNA quality was then checked on an Agilent 2100 Bioanalyzer. CDR1 and CDR2 were assigned from the germline V gene as MDHEN and SYDVKM. V gives up 5 bases and J gives up 6 bases, and the segment between their germline ends measures 15 bases. The CDR3 spans 14 residues, from the cysteine through the phenylalanine. The DNA shown is the 42-base CDR3, in frame from base 1.

Sequencing input: blood. The TCR sequence derives from a woman younger than 35 with Graves' ophthalmopathy. The V and J segments used are TRBV28 and TRBJ2-3, with the D segment identity uncertain. The CDR3 region has the sequence CASSPRSEADTQYF. The bases read TGTGCCAGCAGTCCGCGTTCTGAGGCGGATACGCAGTATTTT.